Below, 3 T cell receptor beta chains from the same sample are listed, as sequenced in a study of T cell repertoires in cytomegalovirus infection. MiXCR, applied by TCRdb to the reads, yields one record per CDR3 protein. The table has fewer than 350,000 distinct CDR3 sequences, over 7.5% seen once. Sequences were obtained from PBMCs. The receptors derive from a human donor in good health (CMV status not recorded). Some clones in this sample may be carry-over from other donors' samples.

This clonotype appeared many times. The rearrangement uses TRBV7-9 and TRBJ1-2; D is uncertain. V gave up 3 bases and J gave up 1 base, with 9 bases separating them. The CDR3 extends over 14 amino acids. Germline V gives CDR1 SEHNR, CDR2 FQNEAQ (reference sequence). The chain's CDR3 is CASSLNNNNYGYTF. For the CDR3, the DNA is TGTGCCAGCAGCTTGAATAACAATAACTATGGCTACACCTTC.

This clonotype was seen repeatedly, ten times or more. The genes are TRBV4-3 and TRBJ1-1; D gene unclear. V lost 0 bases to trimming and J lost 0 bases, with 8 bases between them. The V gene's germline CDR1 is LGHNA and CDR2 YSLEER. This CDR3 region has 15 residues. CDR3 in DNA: TGCGCCAGCAGCCAAGAGATAGATTTGAACACTGAAGCTTTCTTT. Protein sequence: CASSQEIDLNTEAFF.

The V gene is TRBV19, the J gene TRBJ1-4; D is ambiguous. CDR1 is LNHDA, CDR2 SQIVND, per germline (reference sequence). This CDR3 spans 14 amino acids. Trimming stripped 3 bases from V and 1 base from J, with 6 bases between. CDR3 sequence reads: CASSIKRTNEKLFF. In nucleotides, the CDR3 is TGTGCCAGTAGTATCAAGCGAACTAATGAAAAACTGTTTTTT.